The 32 T cell receptor beta chains reported below all come from one sample, sequenced in a study of human T cells and chemical hapten exposure. Time point in this sample: patch test 1, 2 weeks after DPC sensitization. Stated treatment: therapeutic diphenylcyclopropenone sensitization with weekly scalp DPC. TCRdb analysed the RACE reads with MiXCR anew, one entry per CDR3 protein. The data contain tens of thousands of distinct CDR3 sequences, roughly 10% of them seen just once; the ten biggest clones take up around 2.2%. Specimen: whole blood, collected in connection with sensitization to the hapten diphenylcyclopropenone (DPC). Source of these receptors: a middle-aged man with alopecia areata. Some clones in this sample may be carry-over from other donors' samples.

The V and J genes are TRBV6-2 or TRBV6-3 and TRBJ2-6, with TRBD1 as a possible D gene (6 bases). With 5 bases removed from V and 0 bases from J, the gap between germline ends came to 14 bases. This CDR3 contains 17 residues. From germline, CDR1 is MNHEY and CDR2 SVGEGT. The CDR3, as DNA: TGTGCCAGCAGTCGCCCGGGACATAACTCTGGGGCCAACGTCCTGACTTTC. As protein: CASSRPGHNSGANVLTF.

The sample holds many counts of this clonotype. The rearrangement uses TRBV29-1 and TRBJ1-1; D remains unclear. V lost 4 bases to trimming and J lost 1 base, with 4 bases between them. The length of the CDR3 is 11 residues. Germline assignment: CDR1 SQVTM and CDR2 ANQGSEA. CDR3 DNA: TGCAGCGTTGGACAGAACACTGAAGCTTTCTTT. It encodes CSVGQNTEAFF.

The table lists this clonotype with a few counts. This sequence joins TRBV6-2 or TRBV6-3 and TRBJ1-1; D unresolved. The V end was cut by 8 bases, the J end by 6 bases, with 10 bases between. Germline V gene data show CDR1 as MNHEY and CDR2 as SVGEGT. The CDR3 extends over 11 amino acids. The CDR3 DNA reads TGTGCCAGCCACAGTTTAGCTGAAGCTTTCTTT. Protein sequence: CASHSLAEAFF.

At least ten counts were recorded for this clonotype. V gene TRBV5-1 combines with J gene TRBJ2-3; TRBD1 is a possible D gene (8 bases). CDR1 and CDR2 from the germline V gene are SGHRS and YFSETQ. CDR3 size: 15 residues. V was trimmed by 0 bases and J by 5 bases, leaving 13 bases between them. The CDR3 DNA reads TGCGCCAGCAGCTTGGACTACAGGGGGGGAGATACGCAGTATTTT. Its translation: CASSLDYRGGDTQYF.

This clonotype was recorded many times. The rearrangement joins TRBV29-1 to TRBJ2-7, with a tentative D call TRBD2 (5 bases). The CDR3 has 12 residues. The germline V gene has CDR1 SQVTM and CDR2 ANQGSEA. V was pared by 4 bases and J by 2 bases, with 9 bases between. The chain's CDR3 is CSVASGPYEQYF. CDR3 DNA: TGCAGCGTTGCCAGCGGCCCCTACGAGCAGTACTTC.

In its sample, this clonotype was seen many times. The chain has TRBV5-1 and TRBJ1-1, with D perhaps TRBD1 (5 bases). The CDR3 has 16 amino acids. CDR1 and CDR2 from the germline V gene are SGHRS and YFSETQ. V was cut by 0 bases and J by 2 bases, with 14 bases left in between. The CDR3 here is CASSLGAGILNTEAFF. For the CDR3, the DNA is TGCGCCAGCAGCTTGGGGGCAGGGATCCTTAACACTGAAGCTTTCTTT.

The rearrangement joins TRBV7-9 to TRBJ2-3, with 12 positions matching TRBD1. V shed 5 bases, J shed 6 bases, and the junction held 3 bases outside the gene matches. Germline V gives CDR1 SEHNR, CDR2 FQNEAQ (reference sequence). The CDR3 length is 14 residues. The CDR3 sequence: CASSVGQGADTQYF. Written as DNA, the CDR3 is TGTGCCAGCAGCGTGGGACAGGGGGCGGATACGCAGTATTTT.

The sample holds one count of this clonotype. The rearrangement uses TRBV6-2 or TRBV6-3 and TRBJ2-3, with a weak D call TRBD1 (6 bases). CDR1 and CDR2 from the germline V gene are MNHEY and SVGEGT. The CDR3 extends over 17 amino acids. V shed 5 bases and J shed 4 bases, with 22 bases lying between them. The CDR3 coding sequence is TGTGCCAGCAGTATCCTCCGAGGGGGAACTGTTGCAGATACGCAGTATTTT. It encodes CASSILRGGTVADTQYF.

This clonotype was seen a few times. The chain has TRBV7-2 and TRBJ2-7; D gene unclear. This CDR3 is built from 13 residues. Trimming pared 5 bases from V and 2 bases from J, leaving 10 bases between. Germline CDR1 reads SGHTA; CDR2 reads FQGNSA. DNA of the CDR3: TGTGCCAGCAGCGTCGGGCAGACCTACGAGCAGTACGTC. This encodes CASSVGQTYEQYV.

The sample holds many counts of this clonotype. The chain employs TRBV29-1 and TRBJ1-3, with D unclear. Germline V lookup: CDR1 SQVTM, CDR2 ANQGSEA. CDR3 length: 13 amino acids. V lost 8 bases and J 0 bases, leaving 11 bases between the germline ends. The DNA of the CDR3 is TGCAGCTACAACGGACCCTCTGGAAACACCATATATTTT. Protein product: CSYNGPSGNTIYF.

This clonotype was observed a handful of times. The chain is built from TRBV5-6 and TRBJ1-6, with D perhaps TRBD1 (5 bases). Germline values: CDR1 SGHDT, CDR2 YYEEEE. The CDR3 contains 17 residues. V shed 2 bases and J shed 11 bases, with 23 bases lying between them. CDR3 sequence (DNA): TGTGCCAGCAGCTTCTCGCTGTCGTGGCAGGGAAACACACCCCTCCACTTT. Encoded protein: CASSFSLSWQGNTPLHF.

This clonotype was observed a few times. The gene calls are TRBV12-2 and TRBJ2-1; the D call in the table, TRBD1, was not verified against the DNA. TRBV12-2 has pseudogene status. The CDR3 extends over 18 amino acids. Written as DNA, the CDR3 is TGTGCAAGTCGCTTAACGGACATTGGAATAAGCTCCTACAATGAGCAGTTCTTC. Protein: CASRLTDIGISSYNEQFF.

There are a few counts of this clonotype. The rearrangement uses TRBV5-5 and TRBJ2-5; D may be TRBD2 (6 bases). Germline lookup yields CDR1 SGHKS and CDR2 YYEKEE (reference sequence). Trimming removed 4 bases at V and 9 bases at J, with 22 bases between. The CDR3 extends over 15 amino acids. The CDR3 coding sequence is TGTGCCAGCAGCCCGAACGGGGGACCCGTGTTTTCCCAGTACTTC. It translates to CASSPNGGPVFSQYF. The full variable domain, with the rest looked up from reference TRBV5-5 and TRBJ2-5, is DAGVTQSPTHLIKTRGQQVTLRCSPISGHKSVSWYQQVLGQGPQFIFQYYEKEERGRGNFPDRFSARQFPNYSSELNVNALLLGDSALYLCASSPNGGPVFSQYFGPGTRLLVL.

There are many counts of this clonotype. This chain links TRBV30 with TRBJ1-5, with TRBD1 matching 8 bases. J gave up 6 bases and V 2 bases, and 15 bases lay outside the gene matches. The length of the CDR3 is 17 residues. Germline-derived CDR1 and CDR2 are GTSNPN and SVGIG (reference sequence). For the CDR3, the DNA is TGTGCCTGGAGTCCGGGACAGGCCTGGATCGGCGGTCAGCCCCAGCATTTT. Its protein is CAWSPGQAWIGGQPQHF.

This clonotype was observed many times. The V and J genes are TRBV29-1 and TRBJ2-3, with D possibly called TRBD1 or TRBD2 (5 bases each). From germline, CDR1 is SQVTM and CDR2 ANQGSEA. Trimming cost V 0 bases and J 7 bases, with 8 bases left between them. The CDR3 has 12 amino acids. CDR3 coding DNA: TGCAGCGTTGAAGACGAGGGGAATACGCAGTATTTT. Translation gives CSVEDEGNTQYF.

The chain combines TRBV28 with TRBJ1-3; D is undetermined. The germline V and J ends were trimmed by 0 bases and 0 bases, with 6 bases remaining between them. Germline V gene lookup returns CDR1 MDHEN and CDR2 SYDVKM. The CDR3 extends over 15 amino acids. The CDR3 spells CASSLWAASGNTIYF. The CDR3 DNA follows: TGTGCCAGCAGTTTATGGGCAGCCTCTGGAAACACCATATATTTT.

The CDR3 nucleotides are TGTGCCAGCAGACAACGGACAGGTTATTATGGCTACACCTTC. This codes for CASRQRTGYYGYTF. This sequence joins TRBV27 and TRBJ1-2; 7 bases are a match to TRBD1. Germline CDR1 and CDR2: MNHEY and SMNVEV (reference sequence). The J segment lost 5 bases and the V segment lost 6 bases, leaving 9 bases of the junction unmatched. The CDR3 contains 14 residues.

Only a few counts were recorded for this clonotype. V gene TRBV10-3 combines with J gene TRBJ2-7; TRBD2 might be the D (5 bases). Germline assignment: CDR1 ENHRY and CDR2 SYGVKD. V lost 2 bases and J lost 5, with 7 bases in between. This CDR3 has 12 residues. CDR3 sequence reads: CAISEEGHEQYF. CDR3 bases: TGTGCCATCAGTGAGGAGGGCCACGAGCAGTACTTC.

The gene calls are TRBV7-8 and TRBJ2-3, with 7 bases lining up with TRBD2. The CDR3 contains 15 residues. Germline lookup yields CDR1 SGHVS and CDR2 FQNEAQ. The trim removed 5 bases at V and 4 bases at J, leaving 9 bases unmatched. CDR3: CASSPWGGSSDTQYF. DNA for the CDR3: TGTGCCAGCAGCCCTTGGGGGGGTAGTTCAGATACGCAGTATTTT.

The V and J genes are TRBV7-2 and TRBJ2-7; TRBD1 matches 9 bases. Germline values: CDR1 SGHTA, CDR2 FQGNSA. The length of the CDR3 is 13 residues. The DNA of the CDR3 is TGTGACAGCAGCCGCCGGGACAGGGACGAGCAGTACGTC. Translating it yields CDSSRRDRDEQYV.

This clonotype was detected a few times. The rearrangement joins TRBV3-1 to TRBJ2-5, with 12 nucleotides matching TRBD2. The CDR3 runs to 19 residues. The J segment lost 0 bases and the V segment lost 4 bases, leaving 12 bases of the junction unmatched. Germline CDR1 LGHDT, CDR2 YNNKEL (reference sequence). In nucleotides, the CDR3 is TGTGCCAGCAGCCCCTGGACTAGCGGGAAGTTACCTTACCAAGAGACCCAGTACTTC. This encodes CASSPWTSGKLPYQETQYF.

The chain joins TRBV6-5 to TRBJ2-5; possibly TRBD1 for D (5 bases). This CDR3 has 12 residues. V lost 5 bases and J 9 bases, leaving 13 bases between the germline ends. Germline CDR1 reads MNHEY; CDR2 reads SVGAGI. The CDR3 sequence is CASSQGPWAQYF. CDR3 DNA sequence: TGTGCCAGCAGTCAGGGTCCTTGGGCCCAGTACTTC.

This chain connects TRBV5-1 to TRBJ2-7; the match to TRBD2 covers 8 bases. CDR3 length equals 15 residues. Germline V gene lookup returns CDR1 SGHRS and CDR2 YFSETQ. V was clipped by 4 bases and J by 0 bases; unmatched bases: 6. As DNA, the CDR3 is TGCGCCAGCAGCCCAACTAGCGGTTACTCCTACGAGCAGTACTTC. This gives the protein CASSPTSGYSYEQYF.

The table lists this clonotype with a few counts. The rearrangement joins TRBV3-1 to TRBJ1-2, with D tentatively TRBD1 (5 bases). The germline CDR1 and CDR2 sequences are LGHDT and YNNKEL (reference sequence). V was pared by 1 base and J by 0 bases, with 6 bases between. The CDR3 is made up of 14 amino acids. The CDR3 is CASSQAGPNYGYTF. CDR3 sequence (DNA): TGTGCCAGCAGCCAAGCGGGGCCTAACTATGGCTACACCTTC.

The CDR3, as DNA: TGTGCCAGCAGGAACATAGCAGTCTTTAGCACAGATACGCAGTATTTT. Translating gives CASRNIAVFSTDTQYF. The chain joins TRBV28 to TRBJ2-3, with unresolved D. Between the trimmed V and J ends, which lost 6 bases and 0 bases, there was a span of 16 bases. The CDR3 is 16 residues long. CDR1 MDHEN and CDR2 SYDVKM come from the germline V gene.

This clonotype was seen many times. The chain combines TRBV29-1 with TRBJ2-1, with 14 bases matching TRBD2. This CDR3 is built from 16 residues. The germline V gene has CDR1 SQVTM and CDR2 ANQGSEA. The V gene end was trimmed by 6 bases and the J gene end by 6 bases; junction bases not matched to a gene: 10. The chain's CDR3 is CSVRSGTSGRTNEQFF. In DNA form, the CDR3 reads TGCAGCGTACGGTCCGGGACTAGCGGGAGAACCAATGAGCAGTTCTTC.

The sample holds many counts of this clonotype. This chain connects TRBV6-1 to TRBJ1-2; perhaps TRBD1 as D (5 bases). The CDR3 loop spans 12 amino acids. The germline V gene has CDR1 MNHNS and CDR2 SASEGT. V was cut by 4 bases and J by 4 bases, with 7 bases left in between. Here the CDR3 DNA reads TGTGCCAGCAGTGCGGACACCTATGGCTACACCTTC. Translating gives CASSADTYGYTF.

This clonotype was picked up a small number of times. This chain uses TRBV7-9 with TRBJ2-7, with D unresolved. V lost 5 bases and J 4 bases, leaving 15 bases between the germline ends. This CDR3 region has 14 residues. The V gene's germline CDR1 is SEHNR and CDR2 FQNEAQ (reference sequence). In DNA form, the CDR3 reads TGTGCCAGCAGCCGTCCAATCGTGGGTTACGAGCAGTACGTC. This encodes CASSRPIVGYEQYV.

This clonotype has a handful of counts. The V and J genes are TRBV20-1 and TRBJ1-4; no firm D call. Per the germline V gene, CDR1 is DFQATT and CDR2 is SNEGSKA (reference sequence). Trimming took off 0 bases at V and 5 bases at J, with 13 bases between the two ends. The length of the CDR3 is 15 residues. The CDR3 protein is CSARDTGQRNEKLFF. The CDR3 DNA reads TGCAGTGCTAGAGATACCGGTCAGAGGAATGAAAAACTGTTTTTT.

This clonotype was seen only a few times. This sequence joins TRBV10-3 and TRBJ2-1, with TRBD1 as a possible D gene (5 bases). CDR3 size: 14 residues. V shed 0 bases and J shed 5 bases, with 8 bases lying between them. The germline V gene encodes CDR1 ENHRY and CDR2 SYGVKD. The CDR3 nucleotides are TGTGCCATCAGTGAGTCGACAGCGAACAATGAGCAGTTCTTC. Translating it yields CAISESTANNEQFF.

The chain employs TRBV21-1 and TRBJ2-2. TRBV21-1 is described as a pseudogene. The CDR3 runs 17 residues. The DNA for the CDR3 is TGTGCCAGCAGCCCTGGGAATGTAGCCAAACGACCCGGGGAGCTGTTTTTT. This gives the protein CASSPGNVAKRPGELFF.

J is TRBJ2-3 and V is TRBV20-1, with D possibly called TRBD1 or TRBD2 (6 bases each). Trimming cost V 0 bases and J 4 bases, with 20 bases left between them. CDR3 length: 17 residues. Germline CDR1 is DFQATT and CDR2 is SNEGSKA (reference sequence). CDR3 residues: CSARDPGVVGGPDTQYF. For the CDR3, the DNA is TGCAGTGCTAGAGATCCAGGGGTGGTGGGGGGCCCAGATACGCAGTATTTT.